Sequencing of this T cell receptor (beta chain) was carried out in a study of response to subunit inactivated influenza vaccine. Findings of the study overall: The authors put forward the suggestion that each seasonal influenza vaccination may bring in only a limited number of new T cells.

This clonotype came up many times. Its specificity is unknown. The CDR3 loop spans 16 amino acids. CDR1 and CDR2 from the germline V gene are MNHEY and SVGEGT. V lost 6 bases and J lost 9; bases outside the gene matches: 10. TCRdb re-called the RT-PCR reads with MiXCR, one entry per CDR3 protein. The table records 450,000 to 600,000 distinct CDR3 sequences, approximately 7.8% of them present only once. V is TRBV6-2 or TRBV6-3 and J is TRBJ2-1; 14 bases map to TRBD2. The TCR originated in a man between 50 and 70 years old who received an inactivated influenza vaccine. The sequencing used PBMCs from blood, collected roughly 24 months after vaccination. The CDR3 spells CASRSLTSGRASEQFF. In nucleotides, the CDR3 is TGTGCCAGCAGATCCCTGACTAGCGGGAGGGCCTCTGAGCAGTTCTTC.